This is a list of T cell receptor beta chains from one sample in a study of T-cell memory formation after mild COVID-19. MiXCR, run by TCRdb on the 5' RACE reads, gives a single entry per CDR3 protein. Here the sample spans approximately 300,000 distinct CDR3 sequences, 15% being singletons. The sequencing sample was made of PBMCs or a T cell subset sorted from them (not recorded which). These receptor sequences come from a man between 18 and 29 years old who had mild COVID-19 (a few samples of this study predate the infection). Cell type and time point are not known. Both conserved end residues are part of each CDR3. D genes are given only for firm matches. Not all rows give a size; the values are once, few, many and, for expanded clones, a class.

d_gene,v_gene,abundance,j_gene,CDR3nt,CDR3aa
.,TRBV5-1,few,TRBJ2-3,TGCGCCAGCAGCAGAATATCTAGCACAGATACGCAGTATTTT,CASSRISSTDTQYF
.,TRBV29-1,few,TRBJ2-1,TGCAGCGTTGAATTGGTCCATGAGCAGTTCTTC,CSVELVHEQFF
.,TRBV4-1,few,TRBJ1-2,TGCGCCAGCAGCCCCCGGGCAGGGGACAACTATGGCTACACCTTC,CASSPRAGDNYGYTF
TRBD1,TRBV27,.,TRBJ2-3,TGTGCCAGCAGTGCGGGACAGGGACCAGATACGCAGTATTTT,CASSAGQGPDTQYF
.,TRBV7-8,few,TRBJ2-1,TGTGCCAGCAGCTTAGTGGTACGGGGCGGCTACAATGAGCAGTTCTTC,CASSLVVRGGYNEQFF
TRBD1,TRBV7-6,.,TRBJ1-1,TGTGCCAGCAGCAAGACAGGGTACACTGAAGCTTTCTTT,CASSKTGYTEAFF
.,TRBV6-5,few,TRBJ1-1,TGTGCCAGCCGCCAGGGGAGCCACACTGAAGCTTTCTTT,CASRQGSHTEAFF
TRBD1,TRBV15,few,TRBJ2-3,TGTGCCACCAGCAGGGACAGGGGCCACACAGATACGCAGTATTTT,CATSRDRGHTDTQYF
.,TRBV29-1,.,TRBJ2-7,TGCAGCGTTGAAGAATGGGGGAGCGACGAGCAGTACTTC,CSVEEWGSDEQYF
.,TRBV9,.,TRBJ2-3,TGTGCCAGCAGCTTACGGGAACCTAGAACAGATACGCAGTATTTT,CASSLREPRTDTQYF
.,TRBV4-1,few,TRBJ1-4,TGCGCCAGCAGCCAAGTCGGGGCTAATGAAAAACTGTTTTTT,CASSQVGANEKLFF
.,TRBV7-9,many,TRBJ1-5,TGTGCCAGCAGCTTAGGTTCAGGCCTATCCCAGCCCCAGCATTTT,CASSLGSGLSQPQHF
.,TRBV20-1,few,TRBJ2-1,TGCAGTGCTGACAGGTACAATGAGCAGTTCTTC,CSADRYNEQFF
.,TRBV4-1,few,TRBJ1-1,TGCGCCAGCAGCCAAGAGCTCCCCATGACCCGGAGGACTGAAGCTTTCTTT,CASSQELPMTRRTEAFF
TRBD1,TRBV6-2/TRBV6-3,.,TRBJ1-5,TGTGCCAGCAGCAAGGGGGACAGAGAAAGCCAGCCCCAGCATTTT,CASSKGDRESQPQHF
TRBD2,TRBV5-1,few,TRBJ2-5,TGCGCCAGCAGCTCGACTCGGGGGGGCCAAGAGACCCAGTACTTC,CASSSTRGGQETQYF
.,TRBV10-3,many,TRBJ2-5,TGTGCCATCAGCCTAGACAGCCAAGAGACCCAGTACTTC,CAISLDSQETQYF
.,TRBV5-1,few,TRBJ2-3,TGCGCCAGCAGCTCGAGGGACACAGATACGCAGTATTTT,CASSSRDTDTQYF